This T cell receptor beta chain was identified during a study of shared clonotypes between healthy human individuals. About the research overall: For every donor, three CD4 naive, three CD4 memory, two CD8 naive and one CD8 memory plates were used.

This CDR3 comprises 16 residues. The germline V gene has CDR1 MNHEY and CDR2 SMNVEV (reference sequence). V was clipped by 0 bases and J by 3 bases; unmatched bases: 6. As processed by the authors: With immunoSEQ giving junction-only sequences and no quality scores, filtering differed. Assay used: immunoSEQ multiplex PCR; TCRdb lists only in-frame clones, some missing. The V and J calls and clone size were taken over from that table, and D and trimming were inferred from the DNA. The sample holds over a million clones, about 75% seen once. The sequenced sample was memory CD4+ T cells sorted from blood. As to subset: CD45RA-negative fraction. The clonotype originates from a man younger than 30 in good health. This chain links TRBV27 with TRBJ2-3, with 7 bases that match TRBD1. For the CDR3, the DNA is TGTGCCAGCAGTTTATCGAAAGGGGGCGCAACAGATACGCAGTATTTT. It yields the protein CASSLSKGGATDTQYF.